This T cell receptor (beta chain) was retrieved from a study of cytomegalovirus exposure and HLA in healthy donors (dated by TCRdb to about 2017). About the investigation overall: A later analysis indicated that the 120 or so validation repertoires were generated on the platform also employed for the 700 or so repertoires of the first cohort. The study aimed to test whether cataloging public T cell receptors could reveal signatures of past pathogen exposure. A separate validation cohort of about 110 different subjects was used in addition to the roughly 640-subject first cohort. The study combined high-throughput TCR immunosequencing, statistical association of individual TCRs with disease status, and machine learning to predict cytomegalovirus infection status. The study at large found these results: Cytomegalovirus status was reported to be diagnosed by the classifier with high specificity and sensitivity in both the original and validation cohorts. Most TCR sequences were observed very rarely across donors, whereas some public TCRs were present in many individuals. According to the authors, the approach could potentially be generalized to other disease states and immunological phenotypes. The study listed 150 to 200 TCR beta chains as associated with cytomegalovirus. The validation cohort had no HLA typing available for a later analysis, so co-occurrence within that cohort was assessed over all 120 or so repertoires. Subsequent analysis determined that TCRs grouped into clusters in the first cohort also showed a tendency toward co-occurrence across the 90 to 150 validation repertoires, and 90% to 95% of cluster scores exceeded 0. In vitro tests confirmed that a few of the cytomegalovirus-associated TCR beta chains recognize cytomegalovirus antigens.

Receptor libraries were prepared by the immunoSEQ multiplex PCR assay. Per the source publication's procedure: A statistical classification framework was built for diagnosing cytomegalovirus status from the catalog of TCR beta chain sequences. Sourced from immuneACCESS, this table was stored by TCRdb with only in-frame sequences that have V and J called. A share of the clones is absent; for the studies checked, an unresolved V gene accounts for under half, and the remainder has no known explanation. D and trimming come from the DNA, and the V and J calls and clone size come from that table. This sample holds more than 90,000 clones; about 87% were observed only once. Of the sample, around 1.9% is held by the ten largest clones. A note on this clone: Its recognized antigen is unknown. There are no base qualities to consult, and no much larger clone falls within one base. Other nucleotide sequences in the sample specify the same CDR3.

The CDR3 measures 14 amino acids from cysteine to phenylalanine. Here the CDR3 DNA is all that survives: 42 bases in frame from base 1. CDR1 and CDR2 are drawn from the germline V gene: MNHEY, SVGAGI. Trimming costs V 6 bases and J 0 bases, and their ends lie 9 bases apart. The donors were included in the validation cohort of 120 subjects, a group kept apart from the roughly 610-subject first cohort. The rearranged chain carries TRBV6-5 and TRBJ1-5; the D gene is perhaps TRBD1, on 5 matching bases. Sequenced sample: PBMCs. This TCR derives from a man younger than 30 in good health and CMV-seronegative. The CDR3 reads CASRRDSSNQPQHF. The nucleotides are TGTGCCAGCAGAAGAGACAGTAGCAATCAGCCCCAGCATTTT.